This T cell receptor (beta chain) appears in the sequencing data of a study of blood T cells in healthy people across ages (dated by TCRdb to the mid-2010s). The study in broad terms: In model experiments, template switching captured about one uniquely barcoded TCR beta cDNA molecule for every two T cells. Donors were grouped into four age groups: young (average approximately 15 years), middle-aged (less than 40), aged (approximately 58) and long-lived (just over 80). For two donors (one aged 18 to 30 and one aged 80 or older), the study analyzed two additional independent replicas of 1 million unique cDNA reads from the same blood draw. Age-related changes in TCR beta repertoire diversity were measured in the study by deep sequencing normalized with unique cDNA molecular identifiers.

The method behind the library was 5' RACE. Sequencing was carried out with an Illumina HiSeq 2500. The second PCR ran for roughly 7 to 12 cycles and used a J-beta primer mix along with a sample-barcoded 5' primer. A template-switch 5' adaptor carrying 12 random nucleotides introduced a unique molecular identifier onto each TCR beta cDNA molecule. At least 3 million CDR3-containing paired-end reads were obtained from each sample. The Mint cDNA synthesis kit, primed by a TRBC-specific oligonucleotide, was used to synthesize first-strand cDNA from all RNA. Following uracil-DNA glycosylase treatment, a first 18-cycle PCR with universal primers M1SS and BC2_uni_R was performed on all cDNA. The original pipeline was this. Each sample was normalized by randomly selecting 1 million high-quality reads, each carrying a distinct molecular identifier. Instead of being binned into consensus sequences, reads with shared molecular identifiers were discarded. CDR3 identification, clonotype clustering and error correction used MiTCR with a Q25 quality threshold and the strictest error-elimination algorithm. A nonparametric unseen species model using Euler transformation provided a lower-bound estimate of total TCR beta diversity. TCRdb ran its own pipeline on the public reads, namely fastp trimming at Q25 and MiXCR clone calling, and kept in-frame beta chains. Every distinct CDR3 protein forms one entry, paired with its most common genes and DNA. TCRdb assigned the V and J calls; the authors' analysis was not used. This sample gives some 890,000 distinct CDR3 sequences in total; almost 30% of them show up just once. The top ten clones comprise 10% of the sample.

CDR1 and CDR2, looked up from the germline V gene (reference sequence), are LGHDT and YNNKEL. The CDR3 starts with the cysteine, ends with the phenylalanine, and has 15 residues. Only the CDR3 DNA stays, 45 bases, in frame from base 1. Trimming takes 4 bases off V and 5 bases off J; junction bases not matched to a gene: 3. Study-wide conclusions, independent of this receptor: As age increased, observed TCR beta diversity per million T cells dropped in a roughly linear way, and a significant reduction was already evident by age about 36. Observed TCR beta diversity correlated strongly with the percentage of naive T cells measured by flow cytometry. Estimates of total diversity based on one million sequenced T cells were considered lower bounds and underestimates. Because the CMV infection status of the donors was unknown, age-related changes in expanded clonotypes may potentially have been confounded. Since profiling was done on bulk unsorted PBMCs, naive and antigen-experienced compartments could not be conclusively compared. The long-lived group showed more naive CD4+ T cells, fewer expanded clones and increased TCR diversity than the aged group, suggesting age selection.

Systemically healthy Caucasian individuals from Russia, roughly 40 in total and aged roughly 6 to 95 years, were included as donors. Approximately 9.3 milliliters of peripheral blood were drawn from each donor into EDTA-treated Vacutainer tubes. PBMCs were isolated by Ficoll-Paque density-gradient centrifugation, with at least 6 million obtained per sample. Trizol reagent was used to extract total RNA from PBMCs, with at least 6 micrograms per sample. For every donor, an aliquot of PBMCs went through flow cytometry to measure the percentages of naive CD45RAhigh/CD27high T cells. Notes on this clonotype: Its antigen is not yet known. Base qualities are not provided; no much larger clone lies one nucleotide away.

These same data were also listed under a study on T cells of mothers and their children. Reported in the second study: The donors were nine systemically healthy Caucasian individuals, made up of three mothers and their six children. cDNA synthesis used all of the extracted RNA, with approximately 1.4 ug of RNA in each 15 ul reaction. Sample barcodes and 2-4 random nucleotides were added via the M1S primer in the second PCR. Over 8.5 million TCR beta CDR3 reads were obtained for each mother, and around 2.7 million reads were obtained for each child. In both related and unrelated pairs, thymic selection shapes the output of TCR recombination in a similar way, with inherited differences having only a minor effect. Normalized repertoire overlap in related mother-child pairs was always slightly higher than in unrelated mother-child pairs, but the difference was never significant. No persistent microchimeric T cell clones were found, with a detection sensitivity of around 100 clones per million clonotypes. In the study, deep NGS was used to compare the TCR beta repertoires of mothers and children, and features distinguishing related mother-child pairs from unrelated individuals were sought. Mothers averaged about 40 +/- 4 years of age and children averaged roughly 12 +/- 4 years. Libraries were sequenced on Illumina HiSeq 2000 with 100+100 nt paired-end reads after adapter ligation with NEBNext reagents. Mother and child libraries were prepared a month apart and sequenced in separate runs to prevent cross-contamination. Each donor had between about 450,000 and 2,100,000 distinct TCR beta clonotypes identified. Naive TCR beta clonotypes were estimated from low-frequency clonotypes matched to each donor's FACS-determined naive share, without sorting.

This sequence was found in a woman aged 40 to 50 in good health. Sequenced material: blood. The chain was built from TRBV3-1 and TRBJ2-1, and 12 bases in between align with TRBD2. Here the CDR3 is given as CASSRRLAGDNEQFF. The bases read TGTGCCAGCAGCCGCCGACTAGCGGGGGACAATGAGCAGTTCTTC.